A selection of T cell receptor beta chains follows, all from one sample in a study of cytomegalovirus exposure and HLA in healthy donors. Some clones are missing from TCRdb's copy, which holds only in-frame ones; the method was immunoSEQ multiplex PCR. Of under 200,000 clones in the sample, about 78% were seen once. Sample: PBMCs. Receptors originate from a man in his forties in good health and CMV-seronegative. Both conserved end residues are trimmed from each CDR3. The order of the fields is J gene, CDR3 length, D gene, V gene, CDR3 protein. The D gene is left open where the match is weak.

TRBJ2-7 13 TRBD1 TRBV7-2 ASSKDRARVHEQY
TRBJ2-7 10 TRBD1 TRBV18 ASSLTGNEQY
TRBJ2-2 10 . TRBV7-9 ASSFNTGELF
TRBJ1-5 14 . TRBV19 ASSTNDRLSNQPQH
TRBJ2-7 16 TRBD2 TRBV29-1 SVEPGTSGPYGGYEQY
TRBJ2-2 12 . TRBV19 ASSIFGITGELF
TRBJ2-5 12 TRBD2 TRBV7-6 ASSFSGYQETQY
TRBJ2-7 12 . TRBV7-6 ASSLMGGTYEQY
TRBJ2-5 13 TRBD2 TRBV9 ASSVTSGSQETQY
TRBJ1-6 11 . TRBV6-1 ASSELGGAPLH
TRBJ2-1 12 . TRBV14 ASSQDSVQNEQF
TRBJ2-6 12 . TRBV5-1 ASSSAAGANVLT
TRBJ2-7 14 . TRBV6-5 ASSYSPGRWSYEQY
TRBJ1-4 12 TRBD1 TRBV9 ASSAGQENEKLF
TRBJ2-6 14 . TRBV6-6 ASSYSGRSGANVLT
TRBJ2-5 12 . TRBV5-1 ASSSKQGTETQY
TRBJ2-6 14 . TRBV27 ASRPTRSSGANVLT
TRBJ2-5 15 TRBD2 TRBV4-3 ASSLGLAGVVQETQY
TRBJ2-7 14 . TRBV21-1 ASSKSPLAETYEQY
TRBJ1-1 12 . TRBV27 ASSLRGGGTEAF
TRBJ2-1 13 . TRBV5-1 ASSLISGSYNEQF
TRBJ1-1 12 . TRBV5-6 ASSFGTSDTEAF
TRBJ1-1 11 TRBD1 TRBV10-3 AISGGQGGEAF
TRBJ2-1 12 TRBD2 TRBV11-2 ASSRTSGYNEQF
TRBJ1-2 15 . TRBV5-1 ASSLAEGGPTNYGYT
TRBJ1-6 13 TRBD1 TRBV6-5 ASSRQTGGNSPPH
TRBJ1-3 13 . TRBV10-3 AISDTGLSGNTIY
TRBJ2-7 12 TRBD2 TRBV7-2 ASSLPGLVNEQY
TRBJ2-7 12 . TRBV10-3 AISETQESYEQY
TRBJ2-7 13 TRBD2 TRBV27 ASRPSGLAAYEQY
TRBJ1-5 10 . TRBV6-4 ASWGGSQPQH
TRBJ1-2 13 . TRBV6-5 ASRVTAREGYGYT
TRBJ2-2 14 TRBD1 TRBV4-1 ASSLLGDRVTGELF
TRBJ1-2 12 . TRBV7-9 ASILEESNYGYT